A few counts support the clone carrying this T cell receptor (beta chain). This sample is drawn from a study of blood T cell repertoires in COVID-19. In the study overall: The study drew acute and convalescent COVID-19 samples from the United States, Italy and Spain.

Trimming left V 6 bases short and J 4 bases short, with 10 bases between. The CDR3 has 13 amino acids. Some clones are missing from TCRdb's copy, which holds only in-frame ones; the method was immunoSEQ multiplex PCR. The table has more than 250,000 clones, 85% to 90% seen once; the top ten hold roughly a tenth. The chain couples TRBV12-3 or TRBV12-4 to TRBJ1-3; D is perhaps TRBD1 (6 bases). The clonotype comes from a woman aged 18-29 years who had recovered from COVID-19. The source material was PBMCs or T cells enriched from blood (not recorded which). The CDR3 sequence is CASRRGGGNTIYF. In DNA form, the CDR3 reads TGTGCCAGCAGGAGGGGGGGAGGAAACACCATATATTTT.